This T cell receptor beta chain was identified in a study of blood T cell repertoires in COVID-19. On the study more broadly: Material from acute and convalescent COVID-19 was sourced from the United States, Italy and Spain. The analysed material was cDNA or gDNA that came from T cells, B-cell-depleted T cells, or PBMCs.

Patients in Seattle were enrolled during active infection, then followed longitudinally. With 1 base clipped from V and 5 bases from J, the junction kept 10 bases outside the gene matches. The germline V gene encodes CDR1 SGHNT and CDR2 YENEEA. This CDR3 has 18 amino acids. Methods used by the authors: Amplification of reference gene primers was used by the study to estimate nucleated cell counts. Profiling relied on immunoSEQ multiplex PCR, and the TCRdb table lists in-frame clones only, not all of them. V, J and clone size reflect that table, while D and trimming were determined from the DNA. In the table there are about 170,000 clones, around 87% of which are singletons.

The chain uses TRBV11-3 and TRBJ2-5; 13 bases are shared with TRBD2. The source is a man aged 55 to 70 with COVID-19, enrolled during active disease. Specimen: peripheral blood. The CDR3 loop is CASSLASGLAGPRETQYF. The CDR3 DNA sequence: TGTGCCAGCAGCTTAGCATCGGGACTAGCGGGACCTCGGGAGACCCAGTACTTC.